This TCR beta chain was captured by sequencing in a study of T-cell reconstitution after alpha-beta-depleted transplantation in children. During its preparation, the TCRbeta library received unique molecular identifiers. TCRdb fed the PCR reads into MiXCR, producing one record per CDR3 protein. The sample holds some 600,000 distinct CDR3 sequences, over 10% seen once. As concerns this clonotype: Its antigen is unknown. A read error is possible here, since a much larger clone lies one base away. As the CDR3 is not closed by the conserved phenylalanine or tryptophan, this likely results from a read error.

Whole-study findings and limits: T-cell counts and diversity at one year following transplant were attributed mainly to newly produced T cells. The study reportedly traced alpha-beta T cells about two months after transplant to several hundred expanded graft clones.

With 4 bases clipped from V and 3 bases from J, the junction kept 5 bases outside the gene matches. Germline lookup yields CDR1 DFQATT and CDR2 SNEGSKA (reference sequence). The CDR3 is 14 amino acids. The chain uses TRBV20-1 and TRBJ2-4, with 8 bases that match TRBD2. The receptor's source is a male patient younger than 18 who had a stem cell transplant for acute myeloid leukemia, so the T cells may come from the graft donor. Sequencing used PBMCs, mostly from graft donor cells, obtained 360 days after TCRalphabeta/CD19-depleted stem cell transplant. The CDR3 nucleotides read TGCAGTGCTAATAGCGGGAATGGCAAAAACATTCAGTACTAC. It yields the protein CSANSGNGKNIQYY.